This TCR beta chain was identified during a study of lymphopenia after photon versus proton radiotherapy (dated by TCRdb to between 2018 and 2020). As for the study more broadly: Photon and proton radiation therapy were compared by the study for their immunological effects in patients with gastrointestinal tumors who developed high-grade lymphopenia. The roughly 21 patients in the cohort had gastrointestinal tumors, were treated with either photon or proton therapy, and subsequently developed lymphopenia. The goal of the study was to characterize the differences between the two radiation modalities in how they affect the immune system.

Paper-wide results and their limitations: The survival association was examined only in patients who died, and the authors described better survival with proton therapy as a possibility, not as a demonstrated result. Once the lymphocyte count had reached its nadir, the repertoires of photon-treated patients showed oligoclonal expansion, particularly of CD8+ Temra cells, and this expansion drove the decline in diversity. Relative stability during treatment was observed in proton-treated patients, whereas loss of naive T cells and TCR diversity and gain of effector/memory populations were observed in photon-treated patients. Across the cohort, an inverse correlation was found between a larger post-nadir drop in TCR diversity and overall survival time among patients who died.

Comment on this clone: Its antigen remains undetermined. Base quality data are lacking; no much larger clone is found one base away.

The protocol used for the library was the immunoSEQ multiplex PCR assay. T cell repertoires were profiled with deep sequencing of rearranged TCR beta loci together with multiparametric flow cytometry. TCRdb took over this immuneACCESS table, retaining in-frame rearrangements with V and J assigned. Such tables are incomplete; in checked studies, under half of the missing clones stem from an unresolved V gene, and the remainder is unexplained. The sample table records over 55,000 clones; 87% of these occur just once. 10% to 11% of the sample is held by the ten biggest clonotypes. Trimming takes 4 bases off V and 3 bases off J; junction bases not matched to a gene: 12. Taken from cysteine to phenylalanine, the CDR3 has 17 residues. Only CDR3 DNA is held: 51 bases, read in frame from base 1. For CDR1 and CDR2, the germline V gene lists ENHRY and SYGVKD.

This material consisted of peripheral blood, taken from a patient treated with proton-based radiotherapy. The TCR comes from a man older than 75 with esophageal cancer. This sequence uses TRBV10-3 and TRBJ2-1; TRBD2 matches 7 bases in the middle. The DNA reads TGTGCCATCAGTGGACGGGGTGCGGGAGAAAACTACAATGAGCAGTTCTTC. It translates to CAISGRGAGENYNEQFF.